Listed below are T cell receptor beta chains from one sample, sequenced in a study of tumor-infiltrating lymphocytes in oesophageal squamous cell carcinoma. TCRdb reprocessed the PCR reads via MiXCR and lists one record per CDR3 protein. The sample holds 13,000 or so distinct CDR3 sequences, less than 55% seen once. Sequencing was carried out using normal esophageal tissue next to the tumor. All receptors come from a male donor with esophageal squamous cell carcinoma. The CDR3 runs from the conserved cysteine through the conserved F or W. D genes are given only for firm matches. The listing skips clone size in some rows; elsewhere it reads once, few, many or a size class.

d_gene: -
j_gene: TRBJ2-7
v_gene: TRBV7-6
len: 13
abundance: many
CDR3aa: CASSLVLSYEQYF
CDR3nt: TGTGCCAGCAGCTTAGTTCTAAGCTACGAGCAGTACTTC

d_gene: TRBD1
j_gene: TRBJ2-2
v_gene: TRBV6-2/TRBV6-3
len: 16
abundance: -
CDR3aa: CASSYSTGADTGELFF
CDR3nt: TGTGCCAGCAGTTACTCTACAGGGGCGGACACCGGGGAGCTGTTTTTT

d_gene: TRBD2
j_gene: TRBJ2-1
v_gene: TRBV7-8
len: 16
abundance: -
CDR3aa: CASRSQREGQDNEQFF
CDR3nt: TGTGCCAGCAGGAGCCAGCGGGAGGGCCAAGACAATGAGCAGTTCTTC

d_gene: -
j_gene: TRBJ2-1
v_gene: TRBV29-1
len: 16
abundance: medium-sized
CDR3aa: CSVEGDTRKSYNEQFF
CDR3nt: TGCAGCGTTGAAGGGGACACCCGAAAATCCTACAATGAGCAGTTCTTC

d_gene: TRBD1
j_gene: TRBJ2-1
v_gene: TRBV12-3/TRBV12-4
len: 15
abundance: once
CDR3aa: CASSLTGGSYNEQFF
CDR3nt: TGTGCCAGCAGTCTTACAGGGGGCTCCTACAATGAGCAGTTCTTC

d_gene: -
j_gene: TRBJ1-2
v_gene: TRBV7-8
len: 15
abundance: -
CDR3aa: CASSLALTGNYGYTF
CDR3nt: TGTGCCAGCAGCTTAGCTCTTACAGGGAACTATGGCTACACCTTC

d_gene: -
j_gene: TRBJ2-6
v_gene: TRBV7-6
len: 18
abundance: -
CDR3aa: CASSLPVGAVSGANVLTF
CDR3nt: TGTGCCAGCAGCTTACCAGTAGGGGCTGTCTCTGGGGCCAACGTCCTGACTTTC

d_gene: -
j_gene: TRBJ2-5
v_gene: TRBV19
len: 13
abundance: -
CDR3aa: CASSLAPRETQYF
CDR3nt: TGTGCCAGTAGTCTGGCCCCTAGGGAGACCCAGTACTTC

d_gene: -
j_gene: TRBJ2-5
v_gene: TRBV12-3/TRBV12-4
len: 14
abundance: -
CDR3aa: CASSLGGTDNEQYF
CDR3nt: TGTGCCAGCAGTTTAGGAGGGACCGACAATGAGCAGTACTTC

d_gene: -
j_gene: TRBJ2-1
v_gene: TRBV11-1
len: 16
abundance: few
CDR3aa: CASSLGSYSSYNEQFF
CDR3nt: TGTGCCAGCAGTTTAGGGAGCTACAGCTCCTACAATGAGCAGTTCTTC

d_gene: TRBD1
j_gene: TRBJ2-7
v_gene: TRBV6-5
len: 16
abundance: -
CDR3aa: CASSYLPGTGDNEQYF
CDR3nt: TGTGCCAGCAGTTATCTCCCCGGGACAGGGGACAACGAGCAGTACTTC

d_gene: TRBD1
j_gene: TRBJ2-5
v_gene: TRBV7-8
len: 14
abundance: large
CDR3aa: CASSRTGAGETQYF
CDR3nt: TGTGCCAGCAGCCGAACAGGGGCAGGAGAGACCCAGTACTTC

d_gene: -
j_gene: TRBJ2-5
v_gene: TRBV10-1
len: 14
abundance: -
CDR3aa: CASSEQGPQETQYF
CDR3nt: TGCGCCAGCAGTGAGCAGGGGCCACAAGAGACCCAGTACTTC

d_gene: TRBD1
j_gene: TRBJ2-2
v_gene: TRBV7-3
len: 18
abundance: few
CDR3aa: CASSLTRGTEKTTGELFF
CDR3nt: TGTGCCAGCAGCTTAACGCGAGGGACAGAAAAGACTACCGGGGAGCTGTTTTTT

d_gene: -
j_gene: TRBJ2-1
v_gene: TRBV28
len: 13
abundance: -
CDR3aa: CASTDRIFGEQFF
CDR3nt: TGTGCCAGCACAGACAGGATCTTTGGTGAGCAGTTCTTC

d_gene: -
j_gene: TRBJ2-3
v_gene: TRBV7-3
len: 13
abundance: -
CDR3aa: CASSLQGPDTQYF
CDR3nt: TGTGCCAGCAGCTTGCAGGGTCCAGATACGCAGTATTTT

d_gene: -
j_gene: TRBJ2-1
v_gene: TRBV7-6
len: 16
abundance: -
CDR3aa: CASSLGSAYSYNEQFF
CDR3nt: TGTGCCAGCAGCTTAGGATCGGCATATTCCTACAATGAGCAGTTCTTC

d_gene: -
j_gene: TRBJ2-7
v_gene: TRBV7-6
len: 13
abundance: few
CDR3aa: CASSLAAIYEQYF
CDR3nt: TGTGCCAGCAGCTTAGCGGCCATTTACGAGCAGTACTTC

d_gene: TRBD1
j_gene: TRBJ2-1
v_gene: TRBV6-6
len: 14
abundance: few
CDR3aa: CASTPGQGLNEQFF
CDR3nt: TGTGCCAGCACCCCAGGACAGGGGTTAAATGAGCAGTTCTTC

d_gene: -
j_gene: TRBJ2-1
v_gene: TRBV7-4
len: 17
abundance: -
CDR3aa: CASSSPPGDGDNNEQFF
CDR3nt: TGTGCCAGCAGCTCACCTCCAGGGGATGGGGATAACAATGAGCAGTTCTTC

d_gene: -
j_gene: TRBJ2-1
v_gene: TRBV6-6
len: 13
abundance: few
CDR3aa: CASSYGEIGEQFF
CDR3nt: TGTGCCAGCAGTTACGGAGAAATTGGTGAGCAGTTCTTC

d_gene: TRBD1
j_gene: TRBJ2-7
v_gene: TRBV7-2
len: 15
abundance: medium-sized
CDR3aa: CASRPGQGATYEQYF
CDR3nt: TGTGCCAGCAGGCCGGGACAGGGGGCAACCTACGAGCAGTACTTC

d_gene: TRBD2
j_gene: TRBJ2-1
v_gene: TRBV7-6
len: 20
abundance: few
CDR3aa: CASSGAPGLAGELSYNEQFF
CDR3nt: TGTGCCAGCAGCGGGGCACCGGGACTAGCGGGAGAGCTCTCCTACAATGAGCAGTTCTTC

d_gene: -
j_gene: TRBJ2-1
v_gene: TRBV9
len: 13
abundance: many
CDR3aa: CASSVGVGTEQFF
CDR3nt: TGTGCCAGCAGCGTAGGGGTGGGGACTGAGCAGTTCTTC

d_gene: TRBD2
j_gene: TRBJ2-1
v_gene: TRBV19
len: 16
abundance: few
CDR3aa: CASSKTSGRADNEQFF
CDR3nt: TGTGCCAGTAGTAAAACTAGCGGGAGGGCGGACAATGAGCAGTTCTTC

d_gene: -
j_gene: TRBJ2-3
v_gene: TRBV10-3
len: 16
abundance: many
CDR3aa: CAISETGTDYTDTQYF
CDR3nt: TGTGCCATCAGTGAGACCGGGACGGACTACACAGATACGCAGTATTTT

d_gene: TRBD2
j_gene: TRBJ2-5
v_gene: TRBV7-2
len: 15
abundance: few
CDR3aa: CASSFISGTQETQYF
CDR3nt: TGTGCCAGCAGCTTTATTAGCGGGACTCAAGAGACCCAGTACTTC

d_gene: TRBD2
j_gene: TRBJ2-7
v_gene: TRBV28
len: 16
abundance: -
CDR3aa: CASSSRGLAGVYEQYF
CDR3nt: TGTGCCAGCAGTTCGCGGGGACTAGCGGGAGTCTACGAGCAGTACTTC

d_gene: -
j_gene: TRBJ1-2
v_gene: TRBV7-9
len: 17
abundance: medium-sized
CDR3aa: CASSTTGGAAPNYGYTF
CDR3nt: TGTGCCAGCAGCACAACCGGGGGGGCAGCCCCTAACTATGGCTACACCTTC

d_gene: -
j_gene: TRBJ2-5
v_gene: TRBV7-8
len: 17
abundance: -
CDR3aa: CASSLGAGGRYGETQYF
CDR3nt: TGTGCCAGCAGCTTAGGGGCAGGGGGGAGATATGGAGAGACCCAGTACTTC

d_gene: -
j_gene: TRBJ2-1
v_gene: TRBV6-1
len: 15
abundance: medium-sized
CDR3aa: CASSYGPGSYNEQFF
CDR3nt: TGTGCCAGCAGTTATGGCCCAGGGTCCTACAATGAGCAGTTCTTC

d_gene: -
j_gene: TRBJ2-2
v_gene: TRBV7-6
len: 12
abundance: -
CDR3aa: CASSIGAGELFF
CDR3nt: TGTGCCAGCAGCATCGGAGCCGGGGAGCTGTTTTTT

d_gene: -
j_gene: TRBJ1-4
v_gene: TRBV27
len: 16
abundance: -
CDR3aa: CASRGGRTNRTLRVFF
CDR3nt: TGTGCCAGCAGGGGGGGGAGGACGAATCGGACCCTCAGGGTGTTTTTT

d_gene: TRBD1
j_gene: TRBJ2-7
v_gene: TRBV3-1
len: 14
abundance: few
CDR3aa: CASSRQGASYEQYF
CDR3nt: TGTGCCAGCAGCCGGCAGGGGGCCTCCTACGAGCAGTACTTC

d_gene: -
j_gene: TRBJ1-2
v_gene: TRBV7-2
len: 16
abundance: -
CDR3aa: CASSRTGSNYNYGYTF
CDR3nt: TGTGCCAGCAGCCGGACCGGGTCCAACTATAACTATGGCTACACCTTC

d_gene: -
j_gene: TRBJ2-3
v_gene: TRBV7-2
len: 15
abundance: few
CDR3aa: CASSAVLVSTDTQYF
CDR3nt: TGTGCCAGCAGCGCGGTTCTGGTGAGCACAGATACGCAGTATTTT

d_gene: -
j_gene: TRBJ2-1
v_gene: TRBV7-8
len: 16
abundance: few
CDR3aa: CASSRKGPNSYNEQFF
CDR3nt: TGTGCCAGCAGCCGCAAGGGGCCAAACTCCTACAATGAGCAGTTCTTC

d_gene: TRBD2
j_gene: TRBJ2-3
v_gene: TRBV7-3
len: 16
abundance: medium-sized
CDR3aa: CASSFGTSGTGDTQYF
CDR3nt: TGTGCCAGCAGCTTTGGGACTAGCGGGACCGGAGATACGCAGTATTTT

d_gene: TRBD2
j_gene: TRBJ2-7
v_gene: TRBV7-6
len: 16
abundance: -
CDR3aa: CASSPIGGGGAYEQYF
CDR3nt: TGTGCCAGCAGCCCCATTGGGGGCGGGGGGGCCTACGAGCAGTACTTC

d_gene: -
j_gene: TRBJ1-1
v_gene: TRBV20-1
len: 14
abundance: few
CDR3aa: CSASSQETNTEAFF
CDR3nt: TGCAGTGCTAGTAGTCAGGAGACTAACACTGAAGCTTTCTTT